Listed below are T cell receptor beta chains from one sample, sequenced in a study of T cells in Graves' hyperthyroidism and ophthalmopathy. Each CDR3 protein is one row after TCRdb ran MiXCR on the multiplex PCR reads. The table records a few hundred thousand distinct CDR3 sequences, 14% to 15% of them present only once. The sample taken for sequencing was blood. The receptor set was obtained from a woman in her twenties or thirties with Graves' hyperthyroidism. The conserved cysteine and the conserved F or W are not part of the CDR3 here. Each record gives: V gene, CDR3 protein.

>TRBV19
ASSPGLAGSKFRYNERF
>TRBV9
ASSVASGGPQH
>TRBV19
ARKDRDWYNEQF
>TRBV2
ASRHFSAYLGSSPLH
>TRBV27
ASSLHRGFDGYT
>TRBV5-1
ASSLAQGMIGYT
>TRBV7-2
ASSLREWGEKLF
>TRBV5-6
ASSPGVGGQPQH
>TRBV20-1
SARKQGYEQY
>TRBV3-1
ASSQGRVWGNSPLH
>TRBV28
ASSLLVARTYEQY
>TRBV3-1
ASSTNAWSTYNEQF
>TRBV11-2
ASSRTGMNTEAF
>TRBV13
ASSFWGYLAEQY
>TRBV18
ASSPGRRNTEAF
>TRBV4-1
ASSQIDYTNVEQF
>TRBV20-1
SALPYGYT
>TRBV28
ASSTSGRVRETQY
>TRBV7-6
ASSLGGTQPQH
>TRBV6-1
ASTPGPQNTEAF
>TRBV9
ASSPPGTAYGYT
>TRBV11-2
ASSGDSAEQY
>TRBV7-6
ASSLGSEEQY
>TRBV7-6
ASSAGAADTGELF
>TRBV7-9
ASSASLGFEQF
>TRBV20-1
SATGPPRADTQY
>TRBV18
ASSPTANRNTEAF
>TRBV11-2
ASSLWTAGGRSADTQY
>TRBV2
ASVQLVNEQF
>TRBV12-3/TRBV12-4
ASSLGVPGELF
>TRBV7-2
ASSPPFDWYNEQF
>TRBV18
ASSPTGTVNQPQH
>TRBV12-3/TRBV12-4
ASSLRAGTKNIQY
>TRBV28
ASSLQGRNTEAF
>TRBV30
AWSGERNQPQH
>TRBV9
ASSVGTSGTPKQY
>TRBV5-1
ASSKRDRGSYNEQF
>TRBV18
ASSPEPYSGNTIY
>TRBV6-1
ASSVDSTGELF
>TRBV20-1
SARDLLVNTEAF
>TRBV10-1
ASSETLAEGRAQY